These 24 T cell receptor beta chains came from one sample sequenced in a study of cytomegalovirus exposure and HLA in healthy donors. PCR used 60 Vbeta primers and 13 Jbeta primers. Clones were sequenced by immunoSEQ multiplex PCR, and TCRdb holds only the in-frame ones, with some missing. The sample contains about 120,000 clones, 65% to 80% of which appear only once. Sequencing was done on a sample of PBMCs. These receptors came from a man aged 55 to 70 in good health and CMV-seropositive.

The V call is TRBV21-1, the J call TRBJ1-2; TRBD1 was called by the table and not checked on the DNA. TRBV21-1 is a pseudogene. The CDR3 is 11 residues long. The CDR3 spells CASSKQGFYTF. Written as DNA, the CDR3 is TGTGCCAGCAGCAAACAGGGTTTCTACACCTTC.

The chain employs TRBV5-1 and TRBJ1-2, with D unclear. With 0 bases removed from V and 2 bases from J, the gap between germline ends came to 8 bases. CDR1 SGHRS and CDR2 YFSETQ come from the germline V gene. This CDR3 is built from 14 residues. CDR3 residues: CASSLEPTNYGYTF. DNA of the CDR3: TGCGCCAGCAGCTTGGAGCCAACCAACTATGGCTACACCTTC.

In nucleotides, the CDR3 is TGTGCCAGCAGGTCCCCTGTTGTGACAACAGGGGCCCTTCTCTACAATGAGCAGTTCTTC. Translated: CASRSPVVTTGALLYNEQFF. V usage is TRBV2 and J usage is TRBJ2-1; the match to TRBD1 covers 7 bases. Germline assignment: CDR1 SNHLY and CDR2 FYNNEI. The J segment lost 3 bases and the V segment lost 6 bases, leaving 23 bases of the junction unmatched. This CDR3 is built from 20 residues.

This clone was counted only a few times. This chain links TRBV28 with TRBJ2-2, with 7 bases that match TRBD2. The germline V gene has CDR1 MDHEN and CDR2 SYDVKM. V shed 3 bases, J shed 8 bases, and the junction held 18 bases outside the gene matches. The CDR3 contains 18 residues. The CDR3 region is CASSFPRGGRGLGGELFF. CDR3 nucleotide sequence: TGTGCCAGCAGTTTCCCCCGAGGCGGGAGAGGTTTGGGAGGGGAGCTGTTTTTT.

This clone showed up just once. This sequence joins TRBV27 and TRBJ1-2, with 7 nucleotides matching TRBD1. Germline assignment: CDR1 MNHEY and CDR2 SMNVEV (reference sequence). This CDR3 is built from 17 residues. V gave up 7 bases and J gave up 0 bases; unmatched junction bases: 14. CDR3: CASKVRIDRVANYGYTF. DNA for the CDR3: TGTGCCAGCAAAGTGAGGATTGACAGGGTGGCTAACTATGGCTACACCTTC.

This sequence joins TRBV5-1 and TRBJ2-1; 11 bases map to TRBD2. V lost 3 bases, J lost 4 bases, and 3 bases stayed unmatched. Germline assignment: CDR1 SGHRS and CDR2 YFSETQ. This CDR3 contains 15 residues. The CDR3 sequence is CASSWGLADYNEQFF. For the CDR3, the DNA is TGCGCCAGCAGCTGGGGACTAGCGGATTACAATGAGCAGTTCTTC.

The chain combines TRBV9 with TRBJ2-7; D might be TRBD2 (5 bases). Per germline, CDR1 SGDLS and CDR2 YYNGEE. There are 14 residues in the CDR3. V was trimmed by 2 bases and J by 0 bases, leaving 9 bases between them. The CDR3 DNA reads TGTGCCAGCAGCGTCACGGGAAGCTCCTACGAGCAGTACTTC. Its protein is CASSVTGSSYEQYF.

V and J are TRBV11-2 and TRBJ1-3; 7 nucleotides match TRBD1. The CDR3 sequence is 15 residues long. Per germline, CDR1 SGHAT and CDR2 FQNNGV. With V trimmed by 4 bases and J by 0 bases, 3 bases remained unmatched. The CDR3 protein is CASSSDRASGNTIYF. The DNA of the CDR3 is TGTGCCAGCAGCTCCGACAGGGCCTCTGGAAACACCATATATTTT.

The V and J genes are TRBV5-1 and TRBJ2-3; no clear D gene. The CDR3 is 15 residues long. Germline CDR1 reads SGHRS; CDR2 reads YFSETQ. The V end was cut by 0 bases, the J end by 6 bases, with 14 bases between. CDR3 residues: CASSLVSLVQDTQYF. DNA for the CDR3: TGCGCCAGCAGCTTGGTATCCCTAGTTCAGGATACGCAGTATTTT.

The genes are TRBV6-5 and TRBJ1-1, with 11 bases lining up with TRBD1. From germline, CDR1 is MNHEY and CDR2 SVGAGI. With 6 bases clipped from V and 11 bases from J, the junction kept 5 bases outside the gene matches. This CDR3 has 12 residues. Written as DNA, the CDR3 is TGTGCCAGCAGGGGGACAGGGGGGAGGGCTTTCTTT. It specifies CASRGTGGRAFF.

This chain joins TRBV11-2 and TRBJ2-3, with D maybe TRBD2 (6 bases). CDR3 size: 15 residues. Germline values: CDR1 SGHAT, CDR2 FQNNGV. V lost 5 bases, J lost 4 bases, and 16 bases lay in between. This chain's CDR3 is CASSRMGRGADTQYF. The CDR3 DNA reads TGTGCCAGCAGCCGGATGGGGCGGGGAGCAGATACGCAGTATTTT.

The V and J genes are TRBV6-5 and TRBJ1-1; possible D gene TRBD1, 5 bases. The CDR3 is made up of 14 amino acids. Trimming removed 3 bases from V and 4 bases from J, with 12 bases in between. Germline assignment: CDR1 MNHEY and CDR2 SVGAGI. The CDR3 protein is CASSYDSIRTEAFF. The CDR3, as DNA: TGTGCCAGCAGTTATGACAGTATTCGCACTGAAGCTTTCTTT.

CDR3 sequence: CSVEDLLLPRASFLYGYTF. CDR3 in DNA: TGCAGCGTTGAAGATTTACTTTTGCCGCGGGCAAGCTTTCTCTATGGCTACACCTTC. This rearrangement joins TRBV29-1 to TRBJ1-2; D gene uncertain. Germline assignment: CDR1 SQVTM and CDR2 ANQGSEA. The CDR3 has 19 amino acids. The V gene lost 0 bases and the J gene lost 4 bases, with 27 bases spanning the gap. The whole variable domain, remainder taken from reference TRBV29-1 and TRBJ1-2, is SAVISQKPSRDICQRGTSLTIQCQVDSQVTMMFWYRQQPGQSLTLIATANQGSEATYESGFVIDKFPISRPNLTFSTLTVSNMSPEDSSIYLCSVEDLLLPRASFLYGYTFGSGTRLTVV.

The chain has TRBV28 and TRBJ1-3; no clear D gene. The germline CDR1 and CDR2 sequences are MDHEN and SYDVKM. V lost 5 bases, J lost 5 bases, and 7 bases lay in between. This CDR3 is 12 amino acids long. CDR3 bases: TGTGCCAGCAGTGCCCTACGAAACACCATATATTTT. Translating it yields CASSALRNTIYF.

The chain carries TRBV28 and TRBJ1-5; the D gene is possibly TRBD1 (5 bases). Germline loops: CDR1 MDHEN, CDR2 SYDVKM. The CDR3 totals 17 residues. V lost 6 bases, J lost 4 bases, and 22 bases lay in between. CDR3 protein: CASSNLVRPGRNQPQHF. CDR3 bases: TGTGCCAGCAGCAACCTCGTACGGCCAGGGAGGAATCAGCCCCAGCATTTT.

The CDR3 DNA is TGTGCCAGCAGTGAAGCGGCAGGAACTGGAAACACCATATATTTT. Its protein is CASSEAAGTGNTIYF. This rearrangement joins TRBV6-1 to TRBJ1-3; D ambiguous. The length of the CDR3 is 15 residues. V dropped 0 bases and J dropped 2 bases, with 8 bases sitting between them. Germline values: CDR1 MNHNS, CDR2 SASEGT.

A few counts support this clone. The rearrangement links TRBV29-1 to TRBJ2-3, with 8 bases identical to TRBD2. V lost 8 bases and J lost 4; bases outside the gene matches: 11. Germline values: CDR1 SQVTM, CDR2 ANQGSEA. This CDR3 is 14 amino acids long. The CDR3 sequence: CSWSREGGADTQYF. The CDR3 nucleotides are TGCAGCTGGTCCCGGGAGGGGGGGGCAGATACGCAGTATTTT.

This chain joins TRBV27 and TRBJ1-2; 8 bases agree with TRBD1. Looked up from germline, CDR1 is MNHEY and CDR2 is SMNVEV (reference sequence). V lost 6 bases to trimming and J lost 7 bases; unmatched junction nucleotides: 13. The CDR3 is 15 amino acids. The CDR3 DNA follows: TGTGCCAGCAGAGCCCATGGACAGGGAGCCAGTGGCTACACCTTC. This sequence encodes CASRAHGQGASGYTF.

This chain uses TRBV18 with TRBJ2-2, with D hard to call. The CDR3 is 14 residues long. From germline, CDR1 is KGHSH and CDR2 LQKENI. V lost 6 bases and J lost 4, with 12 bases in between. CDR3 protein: CASSPGSGTGELFF. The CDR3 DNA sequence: TGTGCCAGCTCCCCAGGTTCGGGCACCGGGGAGCTGTTTTTT.

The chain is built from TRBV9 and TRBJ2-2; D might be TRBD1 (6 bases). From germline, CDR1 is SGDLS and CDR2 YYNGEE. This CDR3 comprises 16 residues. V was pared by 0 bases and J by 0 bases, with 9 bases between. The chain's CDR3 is CASSVVGDTNTGELFF. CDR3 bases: TGTGCCAGCAGCGTAGTCGGGGACACGAACACCGGGGAGCTGTTTTTT.

The DNA of the CDR3 is TGTGCCAGCAGAAACGGAGGGGTGTTAGAAGAGACCCAGTACTTC. Translation gives CASRNGGVLEETQYF. The chain employs TRBV6-5 and TRBJ2-5, with D possibly matching TRBD2 (6 bases). In germline, CDR1 is MNHEY, CDR2 SVGAGI. V lost 6 bases, J lost 3 bases, and 17 bases lay in between. The CDR3 runs to 15 residues.

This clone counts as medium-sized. The CDR3 region is CATSTGNTEAFF. The CDR3 coding sequence is TGTGCCACCAGCACAGGGAACACTGAAGCTTTCTTT. This chain uses TRBV15 with TRBJ1-1, with D unresolved. Trimming pared 4 bases from V and 1 base from J, leaving 4 bases between. CDR3 length: 12 amino acids. CDR1 and CDR2 (germline): LNHNV, YYDKDF (reference sequence).

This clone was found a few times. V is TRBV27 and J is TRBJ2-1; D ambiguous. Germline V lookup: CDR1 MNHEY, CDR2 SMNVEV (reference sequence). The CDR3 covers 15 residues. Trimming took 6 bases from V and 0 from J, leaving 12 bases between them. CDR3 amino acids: CASSASTGSYNEQFF. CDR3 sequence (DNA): TGTGCCAGCAGCGCCTCCACCGGCTCCTACAATGAGCAGTTCTTC.

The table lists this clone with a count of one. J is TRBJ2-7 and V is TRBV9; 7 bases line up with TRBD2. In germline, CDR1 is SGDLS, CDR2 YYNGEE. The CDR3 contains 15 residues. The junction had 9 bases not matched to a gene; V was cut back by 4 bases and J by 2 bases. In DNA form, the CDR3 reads TGTGCCAGCAGCAGGGAGGCTAGCGGAACCTACGAGCAGTACTTC. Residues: CASSREASGTYEQYF. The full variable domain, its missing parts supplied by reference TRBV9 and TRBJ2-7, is DSGVTQTPKHLITATGQRVTLRCSPRSGDLSVYWYQQSLDQGLQFLIQYYNGEERAKGNILERFSAQQFPDLHSELNLSSLELGDSALYFCASSREASGTYEQYFGPGTRLTVT.